The clone carrying this TCR beta chain showed up just a few times. The antigen is undetermined. This sample is part of a study of T cell responses to AZD1222 COVID-19 vaccine. Study results and limitations: White British donors predominated, females outnumbered males, and clonal diversity was possibly underestimated. Repertoire collection took place solely once the T cell response had peaked. The number of AZD1222 recipients seropositive at baseline was only 6 or 7. Targeting of unmutated variant regions was reportedly seen in nearly half of spike-specific TCRs.

Repertoires were generated with immunoSEQ multiplex PCR, while TCRdb's copy carries only in-frame clones and drops some. The sample has approximately 190,000 clones; about 89% are singletons. Deletions cut 4 bases from V and 7 bases from J, with 8 bases between. CDR1 is SGHTA, CDR2 FQGTGA, per germline. The CDR3 is 12 amino acids. The material sequenced was peripheral blood, taken on day 0 of MenACWY control vaccination. This TCR was sampled from an adult in good health. The chain is built from TRBV7-3 and TRBJ2-1; tentative D call: TRBD1 (5 bases). The CDR3 reads CASSYSGNEQFF. The CDR3 DNA is TGTGCCAGCAGCTACTCAGGGAATGAGCAGTTCTTC.